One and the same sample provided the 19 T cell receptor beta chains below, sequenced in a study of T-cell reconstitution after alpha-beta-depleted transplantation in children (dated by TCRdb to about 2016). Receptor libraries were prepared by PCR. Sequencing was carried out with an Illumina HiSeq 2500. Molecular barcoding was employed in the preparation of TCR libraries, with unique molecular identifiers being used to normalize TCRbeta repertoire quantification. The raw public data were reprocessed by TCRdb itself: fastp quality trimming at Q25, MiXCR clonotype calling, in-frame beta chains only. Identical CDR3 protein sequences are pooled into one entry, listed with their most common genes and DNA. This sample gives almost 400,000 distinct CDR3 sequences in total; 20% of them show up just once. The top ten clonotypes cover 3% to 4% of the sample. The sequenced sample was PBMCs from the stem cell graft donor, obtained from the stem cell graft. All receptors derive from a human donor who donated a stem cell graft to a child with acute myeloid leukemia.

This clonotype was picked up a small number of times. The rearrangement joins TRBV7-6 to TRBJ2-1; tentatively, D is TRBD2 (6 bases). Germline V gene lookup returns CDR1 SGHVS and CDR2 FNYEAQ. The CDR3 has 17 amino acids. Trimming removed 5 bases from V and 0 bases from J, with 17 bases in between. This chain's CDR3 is CASSPLGGRSSYNEQFF. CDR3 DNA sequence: TGTGCCAGCAGCCCCCTTGGGGGGAGGAGCTCCTACAATGAGCAGTTCTTC. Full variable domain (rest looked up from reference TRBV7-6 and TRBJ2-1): GAGVSQSPRYKVTKRGQDVALRCDPISGHVSLYWYRQALGQGPEFLTYFNYEAQQDKSGLPNDRFSAERPEGSISTLTIQRTEQRDSAMYRCASSPLGGRSSYNEQFFGPGTRLTVL.

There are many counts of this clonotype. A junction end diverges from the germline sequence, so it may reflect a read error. The chain's CDR3 is CATSSYVDSGANVLTF. In DNA, the CDR3 is TGTGCCACCAGCAGTTACGTAGACTCTGGCGCCAACGTCCTGACTTTC. The rearrangement uses TRBV15 and TRBJ2-6; D uncertain. Germline lookup yields CDR1 LNHNV and CDR2 YYDKDF (reference sequence). This CDR3 has 16 residues.

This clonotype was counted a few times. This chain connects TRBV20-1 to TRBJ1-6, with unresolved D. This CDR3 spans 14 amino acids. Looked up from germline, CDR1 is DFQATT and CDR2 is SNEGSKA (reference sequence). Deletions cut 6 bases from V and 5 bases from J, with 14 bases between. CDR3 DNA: TGCAGTGCCCAGCGGGGTCAAAATAATTCACCCCTCCACTTT. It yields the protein CSAQRGQNNSPLHF.

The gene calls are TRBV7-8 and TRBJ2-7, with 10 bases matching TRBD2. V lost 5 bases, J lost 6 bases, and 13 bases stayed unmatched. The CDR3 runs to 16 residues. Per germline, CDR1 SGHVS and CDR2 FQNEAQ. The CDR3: CASSATTSGVPGEQYF. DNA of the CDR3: TGTGCCAGCAGCGCGACCACTAGCGGGGTACCTGGCGAGCAGTACTTC.

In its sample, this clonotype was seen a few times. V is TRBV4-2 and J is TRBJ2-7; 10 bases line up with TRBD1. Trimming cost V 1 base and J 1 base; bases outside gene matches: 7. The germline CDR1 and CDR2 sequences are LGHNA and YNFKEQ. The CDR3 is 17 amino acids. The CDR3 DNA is TGTGCCAGCAGCCAAGGTATGAGGGGACAGGGGTCCTACGAGCAGTACTTC. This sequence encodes CASSQGMRGQGSYEQYF.

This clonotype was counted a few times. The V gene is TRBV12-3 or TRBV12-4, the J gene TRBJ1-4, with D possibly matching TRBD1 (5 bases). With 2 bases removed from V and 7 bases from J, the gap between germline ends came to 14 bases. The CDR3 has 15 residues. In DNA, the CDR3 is TGTGCCAGCAGTTTAAAATCAGGGATGGGTGAAAAACTGTTTTTT. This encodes CASSLKSGMGEKLFF.

CDR3 residues: CASSSVREFGGELFF. CDR3 in DNA: TGTGCCAGCAGCTCCGTCAGGGAGTTCGGTGGGGAGCTGTTTTTT. The chain joins TRBV7-8 to TRBJ2-2; TRBD1 or TRBD2 may be the D gene (5 bases each). The CDR3 length is 15 residues. Trimming removed 4 bases at V and 8 bases at J, with 17 bases between. Per germline, CDR1 SGHVS and CDR2 FQNEAQ.

The CDR3, as DNA: TGTGCCAGCAGCGTTGGGACTAGCGGAGCCTACGAGCAGTACTTC. Translation: CASSVGTSGAYEQYF. This rearrangement joins TRBV9 to TRBJ2-7; TRBD2 agrees at 11 bases. Unmatched junction bases numbered 3, after V lost 2 bases and J lost 2 bases. CDR3 length: 15 residues. CDR1 is SGDLS, CDR2 YYNGEE, per germline.

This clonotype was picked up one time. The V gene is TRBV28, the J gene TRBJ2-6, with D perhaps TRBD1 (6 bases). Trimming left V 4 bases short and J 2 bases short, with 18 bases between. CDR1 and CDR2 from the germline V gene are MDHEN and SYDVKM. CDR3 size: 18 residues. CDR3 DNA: TGTGCCAGCAGTTCAGGGGCAGGGTTAGGTCCTGGGGCCAACGTCCTGACTTTC. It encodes CASSSGAGLGPGANVLTF.

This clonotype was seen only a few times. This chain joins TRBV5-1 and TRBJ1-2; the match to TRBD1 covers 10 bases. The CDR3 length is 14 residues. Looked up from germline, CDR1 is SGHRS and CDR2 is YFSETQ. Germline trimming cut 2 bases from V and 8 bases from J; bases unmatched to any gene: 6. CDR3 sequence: CASSFNGQGGGYTF. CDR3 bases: TGCGCCAGCAGCTTCAACGGACAGGGGGGCGGCTACACCTTC.

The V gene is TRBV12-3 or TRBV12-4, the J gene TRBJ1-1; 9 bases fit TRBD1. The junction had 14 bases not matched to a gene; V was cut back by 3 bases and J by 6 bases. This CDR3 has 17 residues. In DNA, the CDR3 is TGTGCCAGCAGTTTCGGAAACCGGGGACAGGGCGACGCTGAAGCTTTCTTT. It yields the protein CASSFGNRGQGDAEAFF.

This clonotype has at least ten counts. The CDR3 here is CSAGPGPSYNEQFF. CDR3 nucleotide sequence: TGCAGTGCGGGACCAGGGCCATCCTACAATGAGCAGTTCTTC. The V and J genes are TRBV20-1 and TRBJ2-1, with D perhaps being TRBD1 or TRBD2 (5 bases each). The CDR3 totals 14 residues. Per the germline V gene, CDR1 is DFQATT and CDR2 is SNEGSKA (reference sequence). Trimming took off 6 bases at V and 1 base at J, with 13 bases between the two ends.

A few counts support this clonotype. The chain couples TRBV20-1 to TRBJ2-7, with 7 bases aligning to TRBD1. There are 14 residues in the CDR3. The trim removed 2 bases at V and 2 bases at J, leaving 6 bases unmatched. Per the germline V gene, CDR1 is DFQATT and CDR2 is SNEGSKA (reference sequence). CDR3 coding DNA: TGCAGTGCTAGAACAGACAGGGCAACCTACGAGCAGTACTTC. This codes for CSARTDRATYEQYF.

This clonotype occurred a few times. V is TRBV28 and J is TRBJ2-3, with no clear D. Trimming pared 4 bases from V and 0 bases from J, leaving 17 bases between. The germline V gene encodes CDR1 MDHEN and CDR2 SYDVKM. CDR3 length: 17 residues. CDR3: CASSSARAPTSTDTQYF. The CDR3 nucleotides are TGTGCCAGCAGTTCGGCCCGGGCCCCAACCAGCACAGATACGCAGTATTTT.

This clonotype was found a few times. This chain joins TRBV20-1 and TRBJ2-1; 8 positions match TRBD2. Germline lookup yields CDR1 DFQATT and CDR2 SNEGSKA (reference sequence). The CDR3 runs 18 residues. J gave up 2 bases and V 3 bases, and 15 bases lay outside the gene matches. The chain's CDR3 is CSASASSGRTGAYNEQFF. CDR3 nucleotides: TGCAGTGCTAGTGCGTCCAGCGGGAGAACGGGCGCCTACAATGAGCAGTTCTTC.

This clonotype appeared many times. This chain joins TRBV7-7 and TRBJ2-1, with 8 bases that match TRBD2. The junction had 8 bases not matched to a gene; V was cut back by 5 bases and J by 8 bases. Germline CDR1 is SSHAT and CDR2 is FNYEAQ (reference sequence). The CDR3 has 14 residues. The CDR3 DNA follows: TGTGCCAGCAGCGACCGGGAGGGCCAGGATGAGCAGTTCTTC. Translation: CASSDREGQDEQFF.

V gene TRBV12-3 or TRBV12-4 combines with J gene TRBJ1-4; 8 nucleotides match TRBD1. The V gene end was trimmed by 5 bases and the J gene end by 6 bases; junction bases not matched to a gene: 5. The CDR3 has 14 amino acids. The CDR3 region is CASSLGQGHEKLFF. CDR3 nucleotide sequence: TGTGCCAGCAGTCTCGGACAGGGCCATGAAAAACTGTTTTTT.

In nucleotides, the CDR3 is TGTGCCAGCGGCCAGACTAGCGAGACCGGGGAGCTGTTTTTT. Translation gives CASGQTSETGELFF. J is TRBJ2-2 and V is TRBV11-3, with 8 bases identical to TRBD2. The CDR3 has 14 residues. V gave up 8 bases and J gave up 5 bases; unmatched junction bases: 7. Germline CDR1 reads SGHNT; CDR2 reads YENEEA.

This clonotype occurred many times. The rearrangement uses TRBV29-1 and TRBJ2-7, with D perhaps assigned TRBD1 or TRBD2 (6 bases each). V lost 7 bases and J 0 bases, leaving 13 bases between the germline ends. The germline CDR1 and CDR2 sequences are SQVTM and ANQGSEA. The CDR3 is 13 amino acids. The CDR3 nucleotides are TGCAGCGGGGGGGCAGGGCGCTCCTACGAGCAGTACTTC. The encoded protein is CSGGAGRSYEQYF.